These 26 T cell receptor beta chains came from one sample sequenced in a study of shared clonotypes between healthy human individuals. Measured with immunoSEQ multiplex PCR; TCRdb has only the in-frame clones, and not every one. Seen here are a few million clones, 90% to 95% observed once, and the top ten hold more than 0.12%. The sequenced material came from naive CD4+ T cells sorted from blood. As for subset: CD45RA+ positively selected. The source is a man between 18 and 35 years old in good health.

This clone was detected only once. The V gene is TRBV18, the J gene TRBJ1-3; unclear D gene. The ends were cut back, 2 bases at V and 7 bases at J, with 15 bases in the middle. This CDR3 region has 15 residues. Germline CDR1 is KGHSH and CDR2 is LQKENI. The CDR3 reads CASSPVEAMRNTIYF. Written as DNA, the CDR3 is TGTGCCAGCTCACCAGTAGAGGCCATGCGGAACACCATATATTTT.

The chain joins TRBV11-2 to TRBJ2-3; D possibly corresponds to TRBD2 (7 bases). With 8 bases removed from V and 3 bases from J, the gap between germline ends came to 15 bases. The CDR3 has 14 amino acids. CDR1 SGHAT and CDR2 FQNNGV come from the germline V gene. CDR3: CASSRGGATDTQYF. In nucleotides, the CDR3 is TGTGCCAGCTCAAGAGGGGGGGCGACAGATACGCAGTATTTT.

V and J are TRBV9 and TRBJ2-5, with a weak D call TRBD2 (5 bases). The germline V and J ends were trimmed by 6 bases and 2 bases, with 14 bases remaining between them. CDR3 length equals 14 residues. In germline, CDR1 is SGDLS, CDR2 YYNGEE. The CDR3 loop is CASTPSGSQETQYF. CDR3 in DNA: TGTGCCAGCACCCCCTCGGGGTCACAAGAGACCCAGTACTTC.

The rearrangement links TRBV4-1 to TRBJ2-1; D not resolved. Trimming took 3 bases from V and 1 from J, leaving 22 bases between them. The CDR3 consists of 19 residues. CDR1 and CDR2 (germline): MGHRA, YSYEKL. CDR3 residues: CASSHYGFRTLISYNEQFF. In DNA, the CDR3 is TGCGCCAGCAGCCATTACGGGTTTCGCACCCTCATTTCCTACAATGAGCAGTTCTTC.

V gene TRBV7-8 combines with J gene TRBJ1-2; a possible D gene is TRBD1 (6 bases). V gave up 8 bases and J gave up 8 bases, with 18 bases separating them. The germline V gene encodes CDR1 SGHVS and CDR2 FQNEAQ. The length of the CDR3 is 13 residues. As DNA, the CDR3 is TGTGCCAGCCAAGGGGGGGGGCGGAGAGGCTACACCTTC. Its protein product is CASQGGGRRGYTF.

This chain links TRBV19 with TRBJ1-5; D is undetermined. The CDR3 extends over 15 amino acids. Looked up from germline, CDR1 is LNHDA and CDR2 is SQIVND (reference sequence). Trimming cost V 4 bases and J 0 bases, with 10 bases left between them. Here the CDR3 DNA reads TGTGCCAGTAGTACCCTGGACGGTAGCAATCAGCCCCAGCATTTT. Encoded protein: CASSTLDGSNQPQHF.

The chain combines TRBV30 with TRBJ2-3; D might be TRBD2 (8 bases). V lost 8 bases and J 2 bases, leaving 14 bases between the germline ends. Germline V gene data show CDR1 as GTSNPN and CDR2 as SVGIG (reference sequence). The CDR3 covers 13 residues. DNA of the CDR3: TGTGCCCGGGGGGGACAGACCACAGATACGCAGTATTTT. Protein product: CARGGQTTDTQYF.

The chain has TRBV10-3 and TRBJ2-5; possible D gene TRBD1, 5 bases. The DNA end lines up better with TRBJ2-7; the J call may be wrong. The CDR3 spans 15 residues. The V gene's germline CDR1 is ENHRY and CDR2 SYGVKD. CDR3 in DNA: TGTGCCATCAGTGAGAAGGGGCCGCCAAGCTACGAGCAGTACTTC. Translating it yields CAISEKGPPSYEQYF.

The rearrangement links TRBV6-6 to TRBJ1-1; TRBD1 matches 7 bases. V was pared by 5 bases and J by 4 bases, with 4 bases of the junction left unmatched. The germline gives CDR1 MNHNY, CDR2 SVGAGI (reference sequence). The CDR3 covers 13 residues. The CDR3 nucleotides are TGTGCCAGCAGTACGGGACAGCTCACTGAAGCTTTCTTT. It encodes CASSTGQLTEAFF.

This chain links TRBV5-6 with TRBJ2-3, with 12 bases fitting TRBD2. V lost 5 bases to trimming and J lost 3 bases; unmatched junction nucleotides: 1. Germline-derived CDR1 and CDR2 are SGHDT and YYEEEE. CDR3 length: 14 residues. The CDR3 spells CASRGTSGTDTQYF. CDR3 nucleotide sequence: TGTGCCAGCAGGGGGACTAGCGGGACAGATACGCAGTATTTT.

This chain joins TRBV7-3 and TRBJ2-6, with 8 bases identical to TRBD1. Germline V gene lookup returns CDR1 SGHTA and CDR2 FQGTGA. V was pared by 0 bases and J by 0 bases, with 4 bases of the junction left unmatched. This CDR3 is built from 18 residues. CDR3: CASSLTRGTGSGANVLTF. Written as DNA, the CDR3 is TGTGCCAGCAGCTTAACTAGGGGGACAGGCTCTGGGGCCAACGTCCTGACTTTC.

The V and J genes are TRBV6-5 and TRBJ1-1; weak D call: TRBD1 (5 bases). This CDR3 has 13 residues. V lost 6 bases to trimming and J lost 4 bases, with 12 bases between them. CDR1 and CDR2 from the germline V gene are MNHEY and SVGAGI. CDR3 nucleotide sequence: TGTGCCAGCAGCCACCCTCAGGGCACTGAAGCTTTCTTT. Encoded protein: CASSHPQGTEAFF.

The DNA of the CDR3 is TGCGCCAGCAGCTTCGACAGGGCCTATGGCTACACCTTC. Protein sequence: CASSFDRAYGYTF. The J gene is TRBJ1-2, the V gene TRBV5-1; 7 nucleotides agree with TRBD1. The junction had 2 bases not matched to a gene; V was cut back by 2 bases and J by 4 bases. From germline, CDR1 is SGHRS and CDR2 YFSETQ. The length of the CDR3 is 13 residues.

The rearrangement links TRBV4-1 to TRBJ2-3, with D perhaps matching TRBD1 (5 bases). CDR1 and CDR2 from the germline V gene are MGHRA and YSYEKL. The CDR3 extends over 15 amino acids. V lost 4 bases to trimming and J lost 2 bases, with 13 bases between them. CDR3 in DNA: TGCGCCAGCAGCCGTCCCCAGGGCCCCACAGATACGCAGTATTTT. This codes for CASSRPQGPTDTQYF.

Here the CDR3 reads CASSERFSSYEQYF. Here the CDR3 DNA reads TGTGCCAGCAGTGAAAGGTTCAGCTCCTACGAGCAGTACTTC. The chain links TRBV6-1 to TRBJ2-7; D not resolved. This CDR3 has 14 residues. The V gene lost 2 bases and the J gene lost 0 bases, with 8 bases spanning the gap. Germline V gives CDR1 MNHNS, CDR2 SASEGT.

This chain uses TRBV28 with TRBJ2-5, with 10 nucleotides matching TRBD1. The J segment lost 7 bases and the V segment lost 6 bases, leaving 5 bases of the junction unmatched. Germline-derived CDR1 and CDR2 are MDHEN and SYDVKM. The CDR3 sequence is 13 residues long. The CDR3 DNA follows: TGTGCCAGCAGAGGACAGGGGGTGGGGACCCAGTACTTC. It yields the protein CASRGQGVGTQYF.

J is TRBJ2-1 and V is TRBV9; D is uncertain. CDR3 length equals 15 residues. Germline CDR1 and CDR2: SGDLS and YYNGEE. V dropped 1 base and J dropped 15 bases, with 23 bases sitting between them. CDR3 nucleotide sequence: TGTGCCAGCAGCGTAAGCGCGAACCGAGAGGTGTGGCCGTTCTTC. It yields the protein CASSVSANREVWPFF.

This clone was observed a single time. The chain is built from TRBV11-2 and TRBJ2-2; D gene ambiguous. Germline V CDR1 and CDR2: SGHAT, FQNNGV. This CDR3 has 12 residues. V was shortened by 5 bases and J by 6 bases, with 7 bases between the two germline ends. DNA for the CDR3: TGTGCCAGCAGCCAAACTCCCGGGGAGCTGTTTTTT. Amino acids: CASSQTPGELFF. The variable domain in full, completed from reference TRBV11-2 and TRBJ2-2, reads EAGVAQSPRYKIIEKRQSVAFWCNPISGHATLYWYQQILGQGPKLLIQFQNNGVVDDSQLPKDRFSAERLKGVDSTLKIQPAKLEDSAVYLCASSQTPGELFFGEGSRLTVL.

This rearrangement joins TRBV30 to TRBJ1-2; D gene uncertain. The ends were cut back, 4 bases at V and 8 bases at J, with 20 bases in the middle. The V gene's germline CDR1 is GTSNPN and CDR2 SVGIG (reference sequence). This CDR3 contains 14 residues. The CDR3 protein is CAWTPGGSLVGYTF. The CDR3 DNA follows: TGTGCCTGGACCCCGGGAGGAAGCCTCGTGGGCTACACCTTC.

The rearrangement links TRBV7-8 to TRBJ1-3; D is undetermined. Trimming removed 1 base from V and 0 bases from J, with 4 bases in between. The germline V gene has CDR1 SGHVS and CDR2 FQNEAQ. The CDR3 extends over 14 amino acids. DNA of the CDR3: TGTGCCAGCAGCTTAGGGGTCTCTGGAAACACCATATATTTT. Translating it yields CASSLGVSGNTIYF. Filled out from reference TRBV7-8 and TRBJ1-3, the complete variable domain reads GAGVSQSPRYKVAKRGQDVALRCDPISGHVSLFWYQQALGQGPEFLTYFQNEAQLDKSGLPSDRFFAERPEGSVSTLKIQRTQQEDSAVYLCASSLGVSGNTIYFGEGSWLTVV.

V and J are TRBV7-8 and TRBJ1-3, with a tentative D call TRBD1 (6 bases). Germline V lookup: CDR1 SGHVS, CDR2 FQNEAQ. The CDR3 totals 17 residues. V lost 1 base and J lost 0, with 13 bases in between. In nucleotides, the CDR3 is TGTGCCAGCAGCTTAGGTGTGGGAGGGGGCTCTGGAAACACCATATATTTT. This codes for CASSLGVGGGSGNTIYF.

This clone was seen a few times. The rearrangement links TRBV7-2 to TRBJ1-1; no clear D. The CDR3 has 13 residues. V was pared by 4 bases and J by 8 bases, with 14 bases between. The germline gives CDR1 SGHTA, CDR2 FQGNSA. CDR3 nucleotides: TGTGCCAGCAGCTCCTCAACATCGGGGGAAGCTTTCTTT. As protein: CASSSSTSGEAFF.

The chain joins TRBV2 to TRBJ2-2, with D hard to call. Trimming stripped 4 bases from V and 0 bases from J, with 6 bases between. The CDR3 spans 14 residues. Per germline, CDR1 SNHLY and CDR2 FYNNEI. The CDR3: CASSVRPNTGELFF. The CDR3 DNA follows: TGTGCCAGCAGTGTTCGTCCGAACACCGGGGAGCTGTTTTTT.

The genes are TRBV30 and TRBJ2-7; 7 nucleotides agree with TRBD2. Germline CDR1 is GTSNPN and CDR2 is SVGIG (reference sequence). V trimming: 4 bases; J trimming: 1 base; junction bases outside the gene matches: 7. CDR3 size: 14 residues. CDR3 sequence (DNA): TGTGCCTGGAACTTGGGGGGGTTATCCTACGAGCAGTACTTC. Its protein is CAWNLGGLSYEQYF.

The chain links TRBV5-1 to TRBJ2-2, with TRBD1 matching over 9 bases. Germline-derived CDR1 and CDR2 are SGHRS and YFSETQ. This CDR3 region has 15 residues. The V and J ends lost 5 bases and 6 bases, in that order; junction bases with no gene match: 8. This chain's CDR3 is CASSPGTGLAGELFF. The CDR3 bases are TGCGCCAGCAGTCCCGGGACAGGGTTAGCCGGGGAGCTGTTTTTT.

The rearrangement links TRBV10-3 to TRBJ2-7; D is unresolved. CDR1 and CDR2 from the germline V gene are ENHRY and SYGVKD. Trimming removed 6 bases at V and 2 bases at J, with 20 bases between. The CDR3 loop spans 16 amino acids. CDR3 sequence (DNA): TGTGCCATCAGCCGGTCTGGGCAGGCCGGCACCTACGAGCAGTACTTC. Translating it yields CAISRSGQAGTYEQYF.